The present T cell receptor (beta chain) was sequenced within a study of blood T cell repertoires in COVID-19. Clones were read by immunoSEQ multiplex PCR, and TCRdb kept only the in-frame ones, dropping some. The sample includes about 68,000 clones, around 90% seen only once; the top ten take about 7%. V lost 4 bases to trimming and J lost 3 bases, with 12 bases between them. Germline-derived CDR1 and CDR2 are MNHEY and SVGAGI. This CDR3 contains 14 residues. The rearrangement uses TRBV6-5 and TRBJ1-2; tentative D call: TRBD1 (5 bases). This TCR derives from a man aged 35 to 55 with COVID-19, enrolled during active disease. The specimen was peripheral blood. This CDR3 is CASSSSGGDYGYTF. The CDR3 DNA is TGTGCCAGCAGTTCATCGGGGGGAGACTATGGCTACACCTTC.